This entry is about one TCR beta chain. Its antigen is not yet known. Qualities for individual bases were not recorded, and no much larger clone is one base off. The sample is drawn from a study of PD-L1 blockade in urothelial cancer (dated by TCRdb to about 2017). Background on the whole study: All patients started therapy in about 2014 and received atezolizumab 1,200 mg intravenously every 3 weeks. About 85% of the 29 patients were identified as males with urothelial cancer of bladder origin, and a prior smoking history was reported by 18 of 29 patients. An ECOG performance status of 0 or 1 was recorded for the patients, and 0 to 3 prior chemotherapy regimens had been received by the patients. Blood samples were analyzed at 3 weeks after treatment start (second dose) and at 6 weeks after treatment start. A median of about 150,000 T cells and around 81,000 unique TCRs was obtained from blood samples, and a median clonality of approximately 0.077 was observed. The study was an exploratory multi-omic analysis of somatic, immune and clinical correlates of response to PD-L1 blockade with atezolizumab in urothelial cancer. TCR sequencing covered pretreatment tumor samples and matched, serially collected peripheral blood taken before and after atezolizumab treatment. Progression-free survival longer than 6 months counted as durable clinical benefit, and TCR features were additionally tested against both progression-free and overall survival. In the same patients, whole exome sequencing and RNA sequencing of pretreatment tumors were performed in addition to TCR sequencing. Durable clinical benefit was achieved by nine patients but not by the remaining 20. Just over 28 patients had pretreatment blood TCR-seq, some 25 had at least one posttreatment blood collection, and some 25 had tumor TCR-seq. Broader findings and caveats from the paper: Among patients with durable benefit, tumor-associated TCR clones showed greater expansion in peripheral blood 3 weeks after treatment started (n ≈ 20, p = 0.022). Improved progression-free and overall survival was found to be associated with pretreatment peripheral blood TCR clonality below the median. Because the sample size was small (n of about 29) and many exploratory analyses were performed, the results are intended to be hypothesis-generating.

The cohort comprised 29 patients with locally advanced or metastatic urothelial carcinoma treated at Memorial Sloan Kettering on a trial protocol. Peripheral blood mononuclear cells were collected from each patient pretreatment and during treatment, giving between 1 and 8 total time points per patient. The Qiagen DNeasy Blood extraction kit was used to purify genomic DNA from total PBMCs and tumor samples. PBMCs were collected pretreatment and during treatment, and were isolated and stored as previously described. Each PCR received spiked-in synthetic TCR analog templates so that absolute template abundance could be estimated from read counts. TCRbeta CDR3 regions were amplified from genomic DNA with bias-controlled V and J gene primers using the immunoSEQ assay. Rearranged TCRbeta segments were sequenced at approximately 20X coverage. Per the original workflow: Clustering was used to correct sequencing errors, and CDR3s were annotated against IMGT so that V, D and J genes could be assigned. Downstream analyses used only productive TCRbeta rearrangements and left out out-of-frame or stop-codon sequences. Clonality was calculated as one minus the Shannon entropy normalized by the log of the number of unique productive sequences. Fisher's exact test with Benjamini-Hochberg correction, using a cutoff of adjusted p below 0.01, was how clones that differed between time points or between blood and tumor were identified. TCRdb mirrors the immuneACCESS table, restricted to in-frame sequences. Some clones are absent from its copies; in checked studies, under half trace to an unresolved V gene, and the reason for the others is unknown. D and trimming come from the DNA, and the V and J calls and clone size come from that table. This sample gives 30,000 or so clones in total; 75% to 85% of them show up just once. Of the sample, approximately 28% is held by the ten largest clones.

The V end gives up 0 bases and the J end 6 bases, leaving 1 base in the junction not matched to a gene. Looking up the germline V gene yields CDR1 LGHNA and CDR2 YSLEER. From the cysteine up to the phenylalanine, the CDR3 has a length of 16 residues. Only the CDR3 DNA is retained, 48 bases long and in frame from the first base. Sequencing was performed on PBMCs, taken around atezolizumab (anti-PD-L1) treatment. This sequence originates from a man in his sixties with urothelial cancer. The chain uses TRBV4-3 and TRBJ2-1; a stretch of 14 junction bases matches TRBD2. The nucleotides are TGCGCCAGCAGCCAAGATGGGACTAGCGGGGGCAATGAGCAGTTCTTC. Its protein reads: CASSQDGTSGGNEQFF.